The 21 T cell receptor beta chains below come from one sample, sequenced in a study of blood T cell repertoires in COVID-19. TCRdb keeps only in-frame clones here, not all; method: immunoSEQ multiplex PCR. The repertoire has about 380,000 clones, more than 70% of them found once; the top ten carry about 1.2%. Sequencing used peripheral blood. Receptors originate from a man between 40 and 49 years old with acute or convalescent COVID-19.

The rearrangement links TRBV19 to TRBJ2-1; 10 bases fit TRBD2. With V trimmed by 3 bases and J by 3 bases, 5 bases remained unmatched. CDR1 and CDR2 from the germline V gene are LNHDA and SQIVND (reference sequence). CDR3 size: 16 residues. CDR3 amino acids: CASSISGRTFYNEQFF. The CDR3 region has the DNA TGTGCCAGTAGTATTAGCGGGAGGACTTTCTACAATGAGCAGTTCTTC.

This chain connects TRBV5-5 to TRBJ1-5; D is uncertain. This CDR3 spans 15 amino acids. V was pared by 2 bases and J by 1 base, with 10 bases between. Germline V gene data show CDR1 as SGHKS and CDR2 as YYEKEE (reference sequence). The chain's CDR3 is CASSLGGSSNQPQHF. The CDR3 nucleotides read TGTGCCAGCAGCTTAGGAGGGTCCAGCAATCAGCCCCAGCATTTT.

This clone showed up just once. The CDR3 coding sequence is TGCAGTGCTAGTAGCGGGAGTACTAACATTCAGTACTTC. This encodes CSASSGSTNIQYF. The V and J genes are TRBV20-1 and TRBJ2-4; 9 bases are a match to TRBD2. J was trimmed by 7 bases and V by 3 bases; bases with no gene match: 4. Germline V CDR1 and CDR2: DFQATT, SNEGSKA (reference sequence). The CDR3 runs to 13 residues.

Remarks on this clone: A read error is likely, as this CDR3 ends without the conserved phenylalanine or tryptophan. It is unclear where the CDR3 begins or ends on the DNA, so no DNA is shown, and the CDR3 is as TCRdb lists it. The chain is built from TRBV5-6 and TRBJ2-7; no DNA check was done on the table's D call, TRBD2. The CDR3 contains 13 residues when both ends are counted. The germline V gene encodes CDR1 SGHDT and CDR2 YYEEEE. This chain's CDR3 is CASSLGGGGNIRL.

This chain uses TRBV28 with TRBJ1-2, with 10 bases matching TRBD1. Germline loops: CDR1 MDHEN, CDR2 SYDVKM. The CDR3 length is 14 residues. Trimming removed 6 bases from V and 8 bases from J; junction bases left unmatched: 9. This CDR3 reads CASSIGTGAGGYTF. DNA of the CDR3: TGTGCCAGCAGCATCGGGACAGGGGCTGGCGGCTACACCTTC.

The chain joins TRBV6-5 to TRBJ1-6, with D unresolved. The V end lost 7 bases, the J end lost 9 bases, and 19 bases lay between the germline ends. The CDR3 is 15 amino acids. The germline CDR1 and CDR2 sequences are MNHEY and SVGAGI. DNA for the CDR3: TGTGCCAGCATCGTCGAGGGAGGGATAGGTTCACCCCTCCACTTT. Its translation is CASIVEGGIGSPLHF.

Only a few counts were recorded for this clone. For the CDR3, the DNA is TGTGCCAGCAGCCGAAGACTGACAGGGGCAAACACAGATACGCAGTATTTT. This encodes CASSRRLTGANTDTQYF. This chain connects TRBV5-4 to TRBJ2-3; 8 bases fit TRBD1. The V gene's germline CDR1 is SGHNT and CDR2 YYREEE (reference sequence). This CDR3 spans 17 amino acids. J gave up 2 bases and V 4 bases, and 12 bases lay outside the gene matches.

The chain joins TRBV27 to TRBJ1-5; no reliable D call. The CDR3 is 14 amino acids. Deletions cut 3 bases from V and 2 bases from J, with 8 bases between. Germline V lookup: CDR1 MNHEY, CDR2 SMNVEV (reference sequence). CDR3 amino acids: CASSFSIGNQPQHF. In nucleotides, the CDR3 is TGTGCCAGCAGTTTTTCTATAGGCAATCAGCCCCAGCATTTT.

This clone has more than one count but fewer than ten. This chain uses TRBV10-3 with TRBJ1-6; 8 nucleotides line up with TRBD1. J was trimmed by 11 bases and V by 3 bases; bases with no gene match: 9. This CDR3 is built from 15 residues. The germline V gene encodes CDR1 ENHRY and CDR2 SYGVKD. CDR3 coding DNA: TGTGCCATCAGTGAAACAGGGGGAAAGATGACACCCCTCCACTTT. This encodes CAISETGGKMTPLHF.

V gene TRBV7-9 combines with J gene TRBJ2-7; a weak D match, TRBD1 (5 bases). From germline, CDR1 is SEHNR and CDR2 FQNEAQ (reference sequence). The V end lost 5 bases, the J end lost 2 bases, and 10 bases lay between the germline ends. The CDR3 consists of 13 residues. The CDR3 here is CASSPDSTYEQYF. The CDR3 nucleotides read TGTGCCAGCAGCCCCGACAGCACCTACGAGCAGTACTTC. The full variable domain, its missing parts supplied by reference TRBV7-9 and TRBJ2-7, is DTGVSQNPRHKITKRGQNVTFRCDPISEHNRLYWYRQTLGQGPEFLTYFQNEAQLEKSRLLSDRFSAERPKGSFSTLEIQRTEQGDSAMYLCASSPDSTYEQYFGPGTRLTVT.

This clone appeared a single time. The chain couples TRBV27 to TRBJ1-1, with 10 nucleotides matching TRBD1. V gave up 3 bases and J gave up 6 bases; unmatched junction bases: 13. There are 17 residues in the CDR3. Germline assignment: CDR1 MNHEY and CDR2 SMNVEV (reference sequence). The CDR3 protein is CASSFSPDRGVIAEAFF. In nucleotides, the CDR3 is TGTGCCAGCAGTTTTTCGCCGGACAGGGGGGTTATTGCTGAAGCTTTCTTT.

The V call is TRBV19, the J call TRBJ1-4; possibly TRBD1 for D (5 bases). Trimming pared 8 bases from V and 4 bases from J, leaving 14 bases between. Germline V gene sequence: CDR1 LNHDA, CDR2 SQIVND (reference sequence). CDR3 length: 14 residues. Here the CDR3 DNA reads TGTGCCAGTCTGGAGACAGATTATAATGAAAAACTGTTTTTT. Its translation is CASLETDYNEKLFF.

The CDR3 coding sequence is TGCGCCAGCAGCCAGGGGGACACGCTTTACGAGCAGTACTTC. Its translation: CASSQGDTLYEQYF. The chain recombines TRBV4-1 with TRBJ2-7; maybe TRBD1 (6 bases). Germline V CDR1 and CDR2: MGHRA, YSYEKL. V was clipped by 3 bases and J by 4 bases, with 13 bases between them. The CDR3 is made up of 14 amino acids.

The chain employs TRBV5-1 and TRBJ1-6, with D unresolved. CDR1 SGHRS and CDR2 YFSETQ come from the germline V gene. Trimming took 4 bases from V and 8 from J, leaving 13 bases between them. This CDR3 contains 14 residues. The CDR3 here is CASSTGPVDSPLHF. CDR3 nucleotide sequence: TGCGCCAGCAGCACCGGTCCCGTCGATTCACCCCTCCACTTT.

This rearrangement joins TRBV14 to TRBJ1-2; no reliable D call. CDR1 and CDR2 from the germline V gene are SGHDN and FVKESK. The CDR3 has 15 residues. V was cut by 0 bases and J by 4 bases, with 12 bases left in between. The CDR3 here is CASSQDKRPGYGYTF. The CDR3 bases are TGTGCCAGCAGCCAAGATAAACGGCCGGGCTATGGCTACACCTTC.

The chain joins TRBV12-5 to TRBJ1-2, with 10 bases lining up with TRBD1. The CDR3 extends over 18 amino acids. The V gene end was trimmed by 0 bases and the J gene end by 7 bases; junction bases not matched to a gene: 14. Germline lookup yields CDR1 LGHNT and CDR2 FRNRAP. The CDR3: CASGLVELGRQGAFGYTF. CDR3 nucleotides: TGTGCTAGTGGTTTGGTAGAGTTGGGTAGACAGGGGGCTTTTGGCTACACCTTC.

The chain combines TRBV19 with TRBJ2-7; D might be TRBD2 (6 bases). The CDR3 runs to 15 residues. Germline V gene lookup returns CDR1 LNHDA and CDR2 SQIVND (reference sequence). V was trimmed by 3 bases and J by 10 bases, leaving 22 bases between them. CDR3 in amino acids: CASSMVAGGATSQYF. DNA for the CDR3: TGTGCCAGTAGTATGGTGGCAGGAGGGGCTACTTCACAGTACTTC.

The sample holds one count of this clone. The genes are TRBV19 and TRBJ1-1; a possible D gene is TRBD1 (5 bases). CDR1 LNHDA and CDR2 SQIVND come from the germline V gene (reference sequence). CDR3 length equals 17 residues. V was cut by 1 base and J by 0 bases, with 15 bases left in between. The CDR3: CASSIAGGGGVNTEAFF. The CDR3 region has the DNA TGTGCCAGTAGTATAGCTGGTGGTGGAGGGGTGAACACTGAAGCTTTCTTT.

This chain uses TRBV5-4 with TRBJ1-2, with 9 bases matching TRBD1. The length of the CDR3 is 13 residues. Germline trimming cut 1 base from V and 10 bases from J; bases unmatched to any gene: 5. Germline assignment: CDR1 SGHNT and CDR2 YYREEE (reference sequence). CDR3 nucleotide sequence: TGTGCCAGCAGCTTGCCGGGACAGGGAAACTACACCTTC. Translation gives CASSLPGQGNYTF. The variable domain in full, with the rest retrieved from reference TRBV5-4 and TRBJ1-2, is ETGVTQSPTHLIKTRGQQVTLRCSSQSGHNTVSWYQQALGQGPQFIFQYYREEENGRGNFPPRFSGLQFPNYSSELNVNALELDDSALYLCASSLPGQGNYTFGSGTRLTVV.

This clone was observed once. The rearrangement joins TRBV6-2 or TRBV6-3 to TRBJ2-7; 11 bases are shared with TRBD2. Germline V gene data show CDR1 as MNHEY and CDR2 as SVGEGT. There are 15 residues in the CDR3. The junction had 8 bases not matched to a gene; V was cut back by 5 bases and J by 5 bases. The CDR3 is CASSGGGLADDEQYF. DNA for the CDR3: TGTGCCAGCAGTGGGGGGGGACTAGCGGATGACGAGCAGTACTTC.

The CDR3 protein is CASSPTDRDNEQFF. CDR3 sequence (DNA): TGTGCCAGCTCACCAACGGACAGGGACAATGAGCAGTTCTTC. V is TRBV18 and J is TRBJ2-1, with 8 bases aligning to TRBD1. The junction had 2 bases not matched to a gene; V was cut back by 2 bases and J by 5 bases. CDR3 length: 14 amino acids. Germline CDR1 KGHSH, CDR2 LQKENI. The full variable domain, rest sourced from reference TRBV18 and TRBJ2-1, is NAGVMQNPRHLVRRRGQEARLRCSPMKGHSHVYWYRQLPEEGLKFMVYLQKENIIDESGMPKERFSAEFPKEGPSILRIQQVVRGDSAAYFCASSPTDRDNEQFFGPGTRLTVL.